The source of this TCR beta chain is a study of T cells in tuberculosis. Study-wide background: T cells were selected with CD1B tetramers loaded with glucose monomycolate. Whole-study findings and limits: The stringent gate may have excluded weak CD1B-GMM tetramer binders.

Thawed, overnight-rested PBMC were stained with GMM-loaded CD1B tetramer, viability dye and anti-CD3, then sorted. C32 glucose monomycolate from Rhodococcus equi was loaded onto the CD1B tetramers. Approximately 100,000 tetramer-negative cells were sorted from each donor. TCR-alpha and TCR-beta chains were sequenced unpaired. Profiled with immunoSEQ multiplex PCR; TCRdb holds only in-frame clones, not every one. The data contain approximately 58,000 clones, roughly 88% of them singletons. This CDR3 comprises 13 residues. Trimming took off 0 bases at V and 6 bases at J, with 10 bases between the two ends. In germline, CDR1 is SGHDT, CDR2 YYEEEE.

The rearrangement uses TRBV5-6 and TRBJ2-7, with D unclear. Sequencing was carried out using CD1b-GMM tetramer-negative cells sorted from PBMCs. The source of this sequence is an adult woman with latent tuberculosis. This CDR3 reads CASSLALFGEQYF. The DNA for the CDR3 is TGTGCCAGCAGCTTGGCGCTATTCGGCGAGCAGTACTTC.